What follows is one TCR beta chain and its context. A junction end diverges from the germline sequence, so it may reflect a read error. This sample is drawn from a study of blood T cells in healthy people across ages. This CDR3 contains 17 residues. Germline lookup yields CDR1 LNHNV and CDR2 YYDKDF (reference sequence). Using a J-beta primer mix together with a sample-barcoded 5' primer, a second PCR was run for about 6 to 12 cycles. TCRdb reanalysed the 5' RACE reads using MiXCR and keeps one entry per CDR3 protein. Of hundreds of thousands of distinct CDR3 sequences detected, less than 40% appear once; the ten largest clones hold less than 20%.

Sequencing was performed on blood. V and J are TRBV15 and TRBJ1-5; maybe TRBD1 (6 bases). This TCR derives from a woman of 80 years or more in good health. The CDR3 loop is CAPSREGPGDSNQPQHF. In nucleotides, the CDR3 is TGTGCCCCCAGCAGAGAAGGGCCAGGGGATAGCAATCAGCCCCAGCATTTT.